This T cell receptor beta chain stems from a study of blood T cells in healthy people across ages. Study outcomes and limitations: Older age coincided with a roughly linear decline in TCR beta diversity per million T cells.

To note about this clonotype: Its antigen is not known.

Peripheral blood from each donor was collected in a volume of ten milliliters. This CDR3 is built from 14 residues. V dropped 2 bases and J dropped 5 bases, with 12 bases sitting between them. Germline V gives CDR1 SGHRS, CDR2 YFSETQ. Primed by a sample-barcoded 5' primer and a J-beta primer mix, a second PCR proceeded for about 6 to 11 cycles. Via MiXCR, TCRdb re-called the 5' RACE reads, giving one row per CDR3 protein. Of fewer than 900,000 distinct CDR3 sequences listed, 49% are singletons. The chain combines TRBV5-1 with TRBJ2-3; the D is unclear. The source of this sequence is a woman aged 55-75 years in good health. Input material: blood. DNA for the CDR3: TGCGCCAGCAGCTTAAAGCATGGCGGAGATACGCAGTATTTT. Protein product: CASSLKHGGDTQYF.